This section outlines one T cell receptor (beta chain) sequence together with its context. This entry comes from a study of blood T cell repertoires in COVID-19. V shed 3 bases, J shed 0 bases, and the junction held 22 bases outside the gene matches. The CDR3 sequence is 22 residues long. Germline loops: CDR1 LNHDA, CDR2 SQIVND (reference sequence). Method: immunoSEQ multiplex PCR; TCRdb's copy keeps in-frame clones and lacks some. The table has 310,000 or so clones, 87% seen once. This chain connects TRBV19 to TRBJ1-3, with TRBD1 matching 8 bases. The sequenced sample consisted of PBMCs or T cells enriched from blood (not recorded which). The TCR was taken from a woman aged 40 to 55 who had recovered from COVID-19. DNA of the CDR3: TGTGCCAGTAGTATTGAGTTGGTGGACAGGGCAACGTGGCCCCACTCTGGAAACACCATATATTTT. This sequence encodes CASSIELVDRATWPHSGNTIYF.